These 10 T cell receptor beta chains were sequenced from one sample in a study of blood T cells in healthy people across ages. Together with a sample-barcoded 5' primer, a J-beta primer mix was included in a second PCR lasting about 7 to 11 cycles. A single record per CDR3 protein comes from TCRdb applying MiXCR to the 5' RACE reads. This table has approximately 730,000 distinct CDR3 sequences, less than 70% appearing once. Sequenced input: blood. The receptors here all came from an elderly man in good health.

The V and J genes are TRBV12-3 or TRBV12-4 and TRBJ2-1; TRBD2 is a possible D gene (6 bases). The ends were cut back, 3 bases at V and 5 bases at J, with 11 bases in the middle. The CDR3 totals 14 residues. CDR3 nucleotide sequence: TGTGCCAGCAGTTTCTTCCGCGGGAACAATGAGCAGTTCTTC. The encoded protein is CASSFFRGNNEQFF.

This chain uses TRBV18 with TRBJ2-5; D is ambiguous. The V end lost 6 bases, the J end lost 1 base, and 15 bases lay between the germline ends. The CDR3 is made up of 15 amino acids. CDR1 and CDR2 (germline): KGHSH, LQKENI. CDR3 residues: CASSPVPESQETQYF. For the CDR3, the DNA is TGTGCCAGCTCCCCGGTACCCGAGTCCCAAGAGACCCAGTACTTC.

The CDR3 protein is CASSHLGTGIHEQYF. DNA for the CDR3: TGCGCCAGCAGCCATCTCGGGACAGGGATTCATGAGCAGTACTTC. The chain combines TRBV4-1 with TRBJ2-5; 9 bases line up with TRBD1. Germline CDR1 is MGHRA and CDR2 is YSYEKL. The CDR3 is 15 amino acids. The V gene end was trimmed by 3 bases and the J gene end by 11 bases; junction bases not matched to a gene: 13.

This clonotype was seen a few times. Germline is not matched at one junction end, which may reflect a read error. J is TRBJ1-4 and V is TRBV6-6; possibly TRBD1 for D (5 bases). This CDR3 has 14 residues. The germline V gene encodes CDR1 MNHNY and CDR2 SVGAGI (reference sequence). CDR3 in DNA: TGTGCCAGCAGTGACTCGGGGACGTCGTTGAAACTGTTTTTT. It is translated as CASSDSGTSLKLFF.

The V and J genes are TRBV24-1 and TRBJ2-1; 7 positions match TRBD2. Unmatched junction bases numbered 9, after V lost 4 bases and J lost 4 bases. Germline CDR1 is KGHDR and CDR2 is SFDVKD. The CDR3 is 16 amino acids. The CDR3 loop reads CATSDPQAGMYNEQFF. In DNA, the CDR3 is TGTGCCACCAGTGACCCCCAAGCGGGGATGTACAATGAGCAGTTCTTC.

This clonotype was seen many times. The gene calls are TRBV29-1 and TRBJ2-3; TRBD2 matches at 13 bases. Germline CDR1 is SQVTM and CDR2 is ANQGSEA. J gave up 14 bases and V 7 bases, and 18 bases lay outside the gene matches. This CDR3 has 15 amino acids. CDR3 loop: CSAAGTSGTHRYAYF. CDR3 nucleotide sequence: TGCAGCGCAGCCGGGACTAGCGGGACCCACAGATACGCGTATTTT.

This clonotype has only a few counts. This chain joins TRBV10-3 and TRBJ1-2, with 9 bases aligning to TRBD1. Germline loops: CDR1 ENHRY, CDR2 SYGVKD. V was pared by 5 bases and J by 7 bases, with 11 bases of the junction left unmatched. The CDR3 is 15 amino acids. The CDR3 protein is CAISLRTGVFSGYTF. The CDR3 region has the DNA TGTGCCATCAGTCTACGGACAGGGGTTTTTTCTGGCTACACCTTC.

The chain links TRBV7-9 to TRBJ1-4, with D possibly TRBD1 on 5 matching bases. This CDR3 is built from 15 residues. Trimming pared 5 bases from V and 3 bases from J, leaving 13 bases between. The germline V gene has CDR1 SEHNR and CDR2 FQNEAQ (reference sequence). The CDR3 region has the DNA TGTGCCAGCAGCCTAAGGGGAGTCGCTAATGAAAAACTGTTTTTT. It translates to CASSLRGVANEKLFF.

This clonotype appeared once. The rearrangement uses TRBV2 and TRBJ2-7; TRBD2 matches 13 bases. The CDR3 is 15 residues long. J gave up 7 bases and V 6 bases, and 9 bases lay outside the gene matches. CDR1 is SNHLY, CDR2 FYNNEI, per germline. CDR3 amino acids: CASRELAGGGDEQYF. CDR3 in DNA: TGTGCCAGCAGGGAACTAGCGGGAGGGGGCGATGAGCAGTACTTC.

The V gene is TRBV9, the J gene TRBJ2-4; TRBD2 matches at 8 bases. The end of the DNA aligns better with TRBJ2-7, so the J call may be wrong. This CDR3 has 16 residues. The germline V gene encodes CDR1 SGDLS and CDR2 YYNGEE. Here the CDR3 reads CASSDPSGSGAYEQYF. For the CDR3, the DNA is TGTGCCAGCAGCGACCCAAGCGGGAGTGGGGCCTACGAGCAGTACTTC.